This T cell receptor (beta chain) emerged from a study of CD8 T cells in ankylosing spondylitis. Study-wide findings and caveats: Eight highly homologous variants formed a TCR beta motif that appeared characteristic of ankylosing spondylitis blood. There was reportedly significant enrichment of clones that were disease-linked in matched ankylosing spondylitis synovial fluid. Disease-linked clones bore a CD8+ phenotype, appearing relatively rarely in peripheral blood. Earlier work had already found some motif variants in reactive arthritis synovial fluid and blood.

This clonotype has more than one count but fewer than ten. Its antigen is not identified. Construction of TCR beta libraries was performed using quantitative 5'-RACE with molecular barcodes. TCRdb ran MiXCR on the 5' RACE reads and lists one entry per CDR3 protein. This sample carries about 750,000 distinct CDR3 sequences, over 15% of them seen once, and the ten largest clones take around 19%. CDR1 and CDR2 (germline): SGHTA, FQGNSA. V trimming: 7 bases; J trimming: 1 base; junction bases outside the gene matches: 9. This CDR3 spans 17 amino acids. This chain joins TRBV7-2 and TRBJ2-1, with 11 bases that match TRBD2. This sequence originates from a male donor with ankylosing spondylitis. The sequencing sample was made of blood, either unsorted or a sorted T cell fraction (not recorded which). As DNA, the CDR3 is TGTGCCAGCACCCTGGGGCTAGCGGGAGGATCCTACAATGAGCAGTTCTTC. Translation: CASTLGLAGGSYNEQFF.